This TCR beta chain came from a study of shared clonotypes between healthy human individuals. V was pared by 3 bases and J by 4 bases, with 14 bases of the junction left unmatched. The CDR3 totals 17 residues. Germline CDR1 is SGDLS and CDR2 is YYNGEE. TCRdb's copy holds only in-frame clones and misses some; the assay was immunoSEQ multiplex PCR. The sample yields about 460,000 clones, about 74% seen once. The receptor was isolated from a woman aged 40-49 years in good health. Some clones in this sample may be carry-over from other donors' samples. Sequencing was done on a sample of PBMCs. The genes are TRBV9 and TRBJ2-7, with TRBD2 matching 9 bases. CDR3 region: CASSAPIRLAGLYEQYF. CDR3 sequence (DNA): TGTGCCAGCAGCGCCCCGATTCGCCTAGCGGGATTGTACGAGCAGTACTTC.